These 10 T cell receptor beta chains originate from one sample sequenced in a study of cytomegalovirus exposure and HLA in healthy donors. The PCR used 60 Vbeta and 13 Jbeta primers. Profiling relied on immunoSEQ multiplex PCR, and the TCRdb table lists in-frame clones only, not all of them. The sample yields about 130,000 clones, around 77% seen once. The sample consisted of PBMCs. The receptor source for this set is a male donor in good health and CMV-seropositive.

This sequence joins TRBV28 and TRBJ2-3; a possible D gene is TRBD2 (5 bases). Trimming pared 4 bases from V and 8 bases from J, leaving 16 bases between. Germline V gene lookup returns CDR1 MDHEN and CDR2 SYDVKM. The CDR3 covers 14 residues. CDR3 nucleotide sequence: TGTGCCAGCAGTTCCCCCGGGGAGCAAGGTACGCAGTATTTT. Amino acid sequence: CASSSPGEQGTQYF.

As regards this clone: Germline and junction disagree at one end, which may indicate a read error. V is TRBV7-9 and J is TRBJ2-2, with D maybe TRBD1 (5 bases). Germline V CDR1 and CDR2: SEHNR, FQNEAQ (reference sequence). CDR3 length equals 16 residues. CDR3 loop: CASSFSRARNAGELFF. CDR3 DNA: TGTGCCAGCAGCTTTTCCAGGGCTAGGAACGCCGGGGAGCTGTTTTTT.

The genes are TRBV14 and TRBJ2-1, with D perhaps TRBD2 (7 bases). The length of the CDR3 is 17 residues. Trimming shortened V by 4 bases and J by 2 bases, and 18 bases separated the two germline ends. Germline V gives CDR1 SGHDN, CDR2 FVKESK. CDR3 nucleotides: TGTGCCAGCAGCCGCCTCGGGGGCGGGGGTACCTACAATGAGCAGTTCTTC. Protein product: CASSRLGGGGTYNEQFF.

The CDR3 coding sequence is TGTGCCAGCCCGACAAAACAGACCCAAGGAAAGTACGAGCAGTACTTC. Translated, it gives CASPTKQTQGKYEQYF. The chain is built from TRBV6-4 and TRBJ2-7; D gene ambiguous. The CDR3 extends over 16 amino acids. Trimming cost V 8 bases and J 4 bases, with 24 bases left between them. Germline CDR1 reads MRHNA; CDR2 reads SNTAGT.

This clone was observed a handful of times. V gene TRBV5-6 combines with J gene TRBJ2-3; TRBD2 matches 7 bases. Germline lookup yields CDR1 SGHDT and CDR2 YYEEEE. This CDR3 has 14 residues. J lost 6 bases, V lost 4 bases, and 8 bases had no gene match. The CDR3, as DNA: TGTGCCAGCAGCCCCGGACTAGGGTACGATACGCAGTATTTT. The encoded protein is CASSPGLGYDTQYF.

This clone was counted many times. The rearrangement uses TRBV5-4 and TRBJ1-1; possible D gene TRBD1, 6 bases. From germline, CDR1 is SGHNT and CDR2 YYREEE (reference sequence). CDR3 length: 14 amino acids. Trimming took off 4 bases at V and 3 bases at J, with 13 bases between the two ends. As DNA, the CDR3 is TGTGCCAGCAGCCCCGGACAGTGGGACACTGAAGCTTTCTTT. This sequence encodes CASSPGQWDTEAFF. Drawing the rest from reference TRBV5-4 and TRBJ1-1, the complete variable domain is ETGVTQSPTHLIKTRGQQVTLRCSSQSGHNTVSWYQQALGQGPQFIFQYYREEENGRGNFPPRFSGLQFPNYSSELNVNALELDDSALYLCASSPGQWDTEAFFGQGTRLTVV.

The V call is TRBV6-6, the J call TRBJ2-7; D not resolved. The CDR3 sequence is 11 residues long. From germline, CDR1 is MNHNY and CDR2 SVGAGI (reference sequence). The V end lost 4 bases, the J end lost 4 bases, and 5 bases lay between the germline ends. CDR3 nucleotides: TGTGCCAGCAGTTTCCAGTACGAGCAGTACTTC. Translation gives CASSFQYEQYF.

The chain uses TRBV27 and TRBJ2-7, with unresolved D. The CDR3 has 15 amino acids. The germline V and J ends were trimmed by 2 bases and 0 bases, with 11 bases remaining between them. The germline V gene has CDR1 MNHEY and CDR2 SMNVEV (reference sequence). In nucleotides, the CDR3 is TGTGCCAGCAGTTTAAGGCGGTCACTCTCCTACGAGCAGTACTTC. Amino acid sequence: CASSLRRSLSYEQYF.

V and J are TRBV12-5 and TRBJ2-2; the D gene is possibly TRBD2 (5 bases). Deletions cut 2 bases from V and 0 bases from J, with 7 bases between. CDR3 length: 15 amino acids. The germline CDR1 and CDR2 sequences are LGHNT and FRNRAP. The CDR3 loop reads CASGLSRANTGELFF. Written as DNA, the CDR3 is TGTGCTAGTGGTTTGTCGCGGGCGAACACCGGGGAGCTGTTTTTT.

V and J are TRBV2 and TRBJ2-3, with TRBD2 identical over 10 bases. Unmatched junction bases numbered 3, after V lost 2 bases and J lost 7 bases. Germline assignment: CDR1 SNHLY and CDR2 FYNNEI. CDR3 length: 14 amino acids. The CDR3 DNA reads TGTGCCAGCAGTGAATCTAGCGGGGGATATACGCAGTATTTT. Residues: CASSESSGGYTQYF.